This T cell receptor beta chain is from a study of cytotoxic CD8 clonotypes in ibrutinib-treated CLL. TCR beta libraries used roughly 1.8 micrograms of DNA from cryopreserved PBMCs. As concerns this clone: Antigen specificity is unknown.

Looked up from germline, CDR1 is SGDLS and CDR2 is YYNGEE. CDR3 size: 15 residues. V was clipped by 0 bases and J by 5 bases, with 12 bases between them. Target depth was 1 in 200,000 to 1 in 1 million T cells, about 10x per clonotype. Profiling relied on immunoSEQ multiplex PCR, and the TCRdb table lists in-frame clones only, not all of them. The sample includes some 200,000 clones, roughly 72% of them seen just once. Points from the study as a whole: Clonality correlated strongly with circulating CD8+ T cells and exceeded age-matched healthy donors at baseline. Progressing and sustained-remission patients had different sampling times.

The input for sequencing was PBMCs, taken after 24 months of ibrutinib treatment. The chain is built from TRBV9 and TRBJ1-3; D gene ambiguous. This TCR came from a human donor with chronic lymphocytic leukemia. The CDR3: CASSVAVPPRNTIYF. CDR3 nucleotides: TGTGCCAGCAGCGTAGCGGTCCCCCCCAGAAACACCATATATTTT.